This T cell receptor beta chain was sequenced in a study of blood T cell repertoires in COVID-19 (dated by TCRdb to 2018 to 2021). Background for the entire study: Samples from collaborators originated in the United States, Italy and Spain and spanned both the acute and convalescent phases of COVID-19. Samples came from the ongoing ImmuneRACE study (first 160 participants) plus 1,254 subjects from 6 global collaborators. Deeply sampled blood TCRbeta repertoires from subjects exposed to, actively infected with, or recovered from COVID-19 were included in the dataset. The prospective study material was composed of cDNA or gDNA derived from T cells, B-cell-depleted T cells, or PBMCs. The repertoires were released in a freely available public database intended as a resource for research on the immune response to SARS-CoV-2. Sample metadata almost always included a de-identified subject ID, COVID-19 status, age in years and sex. Where available, HLA class I and class II types were obtained from metadata supplied by the sample provider rather than from assay-based typing.

Another Seattle source contributed samples from volunteer blood donors who had recovered from COVID-19. Collaborating institutions collected whole blood in K2EDTA tubes following their own protocols. For TCRbeta analysis, collaborator samples were shipped as frozen whole blood, as isolated PBMCs, or as DNA extracted from either sample type. V and J lose 1 base and 6 bases, and a span of 6 bases separates them. CDR1 and CDR2, looked up from the germline V gene (reference sequence), are SEHNR and FQNEAQ. The CDR3 measures 12 amino acids from cysteine to phenylalanine. The DNA shown is the 36-base CDR3, in frame from base 1. TCRbeta CDR3 regions were amplified from genomic DNA using the immunoSEQ Assay, a bias-controlled multiplex PCR. In the original analysis: Nucleated cell counts per sample were estimated from amplification of reference gene primers within the assay. To quantify the absolute abundance of each unique TCRbeta CDR3 rearrangement, sequence reads were collapsed and filtered. For each sample, productive Simpson clonality was calculated as the square root of Simpson's diversity index across productive rearrangements. The clones in this table, taken by TCRdb from immuneACCESS, are in-frame only. Not every clone is retained; where verified, under half of the shortfall comes from an unresolved V gene, and the cause of the rest is unknown. Clone size and V and J calls were adopted from that table, with D and trimming inferred from the DNA. In all, the sample holds roughly 230,000 clones, and 80% to 90% of those were seen once. The top ten constitute around 4.6% of the sample.

Results and caveats for the whole study, not just this receptor: The amount of clinical and demographic metadata varied by source and participant and was provided uncurated.

Turning to this clone: The antigen it binds to is not known. Qualities for individual bases were not recorded, and no much larger clone is one base off.

Input material: peripheral blood. This TCR was recovered from a woman aged 40 to 50 who had recovered from COVID-19. This chain is built from TRBV7-9 and TRBJ1-2; TRBD1 is a possible D gene, resting on 5 matching bases. The CDR3 reads as follows: CASSLVQDGYTF. The nucleotides read TGTGCCAGCAGCTTAGTACAGGATGGCTACACCTTC.